The 30 T cell receptor beta chains given below trace back to one sample, sequenced in a study of T cells in Graves' hyperthyroidism and ophthalmopathy. Using RNA transcripts as the source, TCR beta CDR3 regions were amplified. The HTBI primer set served for first-round RT-PCR of the TCR CDR3. Each CDR3 protein is one row after TCRdb ran MiXCR on the multiplex PCR reads. The sample carries about 210,000 distinct CDR3 sequences, about 15% recorded once. Material for sequencing was blood. These receptors all come from a man over 45 with Graves' hyperthyroidism.

The chain uses TRBV7-8 and TRBJ2-5; the D is unclear. V gave up 5 bases and J gave up 4 bases, with 8 bases separating them. The CDR3 runs to 12 residues. CDR1 is SGHVS, CDR2 FQNEAQ, per germline. The CDR3 reads CASSPTPETQYF. As DNA, the CDR3 is TGTGCCAGCAGCCCCACACCAGAGACCCAGTACTTC.

The chain combines TRBV12-3 or TRBV12-4 with TRBJ1-2; 9 bases match TRBD1. V shed 6 bases and J 8 bases; nucleotides not matched to a gene: 10. CDR3 size: 14 residues. The CDR3 bases are TGTGCCAGCAGCGCCGACAGGGGGAAGAGGGGCTACACCTTC. Protein product: CASSADRGKRGYTF.

This clonotype was counted at least ten times. This rearrangement joins TRBV5-4 to TRBJ2-1; perhaps TRBD2 as D (5 bases). With 2 bases removed from V and 3 bases from J, the gap between germline ends came to 12 bases. CDR3 length equals 15 residues. Looked up from germline, CDR1 is SGHNT and CDR2 is YYREEE (reference sequence). CDR3 sequence (DNA): TGTGCCAGCAGCTTCGGAAGGGAGTTCTACAATGAGCAGTTCTTC. This gives the protein CASSFGREFYNEQFF.

In its sample, this clonotype was seen many times. V is TRBV2 and J is TRBJ1-2; TRBD1 matches at 7 bases. The V and J ends lost 4 bases and 13 bases, in that order; junction bases with no gene match: 9. Per germline, CDR1 SNHLY and CDR2 FYNNEI. CDR3 length: 12 amino acids. This chain's CDR3 is CASSGDSALSTF. The CDR3 nucleotides are TGTGCCAGCAGTGGGGACAGCGCGTTATCCACCTTC.

This clonotype came up many times. This chain links TRBV28 with TRBJ2-5; either TRBD1 or TRBD2 may supply D (5 bases each). Germline-derived CDR1 and CDR2 are MDHEN and SYDVKM. The V gene lost 1 base and the J gene lost 5 bases, with 17 bases spanning the gap. The CDR3 consists of 16 residues. The CDR3 protein is CASSLYVGDRGETQYF. The DNA of the CDR3 is TGTGCCAGCAGTTTATACGTGGGAGACAGAGGCGAGACCCAGTACTTC.

Many counts were recorded for this clonotype. The chain is built from TRBV11-3 and TRBJ2-3; 10 bases map to TRBD1. V dropped 5 bases and J dropped 4; count of bases not matched to a gene: 6. The V gene's germline CDR1 is SGHNT and CDR2 YENEEA. CDR3 length equals 15 residues. The CDR3 reads CASSPRQGAADTQYF. The CDR3 DNA sequence: TGTGCCAGCAGCCCAAGACAGGGGGCGGCAGATACGCAGTATTTT.

This clonotype was seen many times. The rearrangement uses TRBV28 and TRBJ2-2, with 9 bases that match TRBD1. V gave up 4 bases and J gave up 3 bases; unmatched junction bases: 3. The CDR3 has 15 residues. CDR1 is MDHEN and CDR2 is SYDVKM in the germline V gene. CDR3 sequence reads: CASSWDREDTGELFF. The CDR3 DNA reads TGTGCCAGCAGTTGGGACAGGGAGGACACCGGGGAGCTGTTTTTT.

Many counts were recorded for this clonotype. The gene calls are TRBV20-1 and TRBJ2-1; TRBD2 matches 11 bases. Germline CDR1 DFQATT, CDR2 SNEGSKA (reference sequence). J was trimmed by 0 bases and V by 3 bases; bases with no gene match: 10. CDR3 length: 18 amino acids. The CDR3 spells CSASGRLAGMSSYNEQFF. The CDR3 coding sequence is TGCAGTGCTAGCGGGCGACTAGCGGGGATGAGCTCCTACAATGAGCAGTTCTTC.

The chain employs TRBV6-2 or TRBV6-3 and TRBJ2-7; 8 bases fit TRBD2. The germline gives CDR1 MNHEY, CDR2 SVGEGT. V lost 2 bases, J lost 6 bases, and 9 bases stayed unmatched. This CDR3 is built from 15 residues. The CDR3 bases are TGTGCCAGCAGTTACGTGAGACTAGCGTCGAGCGAGCAGTACTTC. Translated: CASSYVRLASSEQYF.

The table lists this clonotype with many counts. The V gene is TRBV7-2, the J gene TRBJ2-1; D gene uncertain. V lost 0 bases, J lost 10 bases, and 13 bases lay in between. The CDR3 is made up of 14 amino acids. Germline V lookup: CDR1 SGHTA, CDR2 FQGNSA. The CDR3 bases are TGTGCCAGCAGCTTAGCGCTGGAGAGTACAGAGCAGTTCTTC. Protein: CASSLALESTEQFF.

Points on this clonotype: Being one base from a much bigger clone, this may be a read error. The chain is built from TRBV5-5 and TRBJ1-6, with D hard to call. The germline V gene has CDR1 SGHKS and CDR2 YYEKEE (reference sequence). This CDR3 region has 14 residues. CDR3: CASSSLQEDSPLYF. CDR3 sequence (DNA): TGTGCCAGCAGCTCTCTTCAAGAGGATTCACCCCTCTACTTT.

This clonotype was found many times. The chain recombines TRBV11-2 with TRBJ1-1, with 9 positions matching TRBD1. The CDR3 consists of 14 residues. V shed 3 bases, J shed 5 bases, and the junction held 4 bases outside the gene matches. Germline CDR1 is SGHAT and CDR2 is FQNNGV. The CDR3 sequence is CASSFGQGRTEAFF. DNA for the CDR3: TGTGCCAGCAGCTTCGGACAGGGGAGAACTGAAGCTTTCTTT. Full variable domain (remainder filled in from reference TRBV11-2 and TRBJ1-1): EAGVAQSPRYKIIEKRQSVAFWCNPISGHATLYWYQQILGQGPKLLIQFQNNGVVDDSQLPKDRFSAERLKGVDSTLKIQPAKLEDSAVYLCASSFGQGRTEAFFGQGTRLTVV.

In its sample, this clonotype was seen a few times. The genes are TRBV25-1 and TRBJ2-7; 7 bases are a match to TRBD1. Per germline, CDR1 MGHDK and CDR2 SYGVNS. CDR3 length: 14 residues. J lost 3 bases, V lost 3 bases, and 5 bases had no gene match. This CDR3 reads CASSELHRGYEQYF. The CDR3 DNA follows: TGTGCCAGCAGTGAGCTTCACAGGGGCTACGAGCAGTACTTC.

This clonotype was detected ten times or more. This chain connects TRBV18 to TRBJ1-1; the D gene is possibly TRBD1 (6 bases). CDR3 length: 14 amino acids. V lost 3 bases and J 3 bases, leaving 11 bases between the germline ends. Germline-derived CDR1 and CDR2 are KGHSH and LQKENI. The CDR3 region is CASSPSDSYTEAFF. The CDR3 region has the DNA TGTGCCAGCTCACCCTCGGACAGTTACACTGAAGCTTTCTTT.

CDR3 DNA: TGTGCCAGCCCCGGACGGATAGCCGGGGAGCTGTTTTTT. Its translation: CASPGRIAGELFF. The chain combines TRBV6-1 with TRBJ2-2; D gene ambiguous. Trimming pared 8 bases from V and 6 bases from J, leaving 13 bases between. The CDR3 loop spans 13 amino acids. CDR1 and CDR2 from the germline V gene are MNHNS and SASEGT.

This clonotype turned up a few times. The chain couples TRBV28 to TRBJ2-5; possible D gene TRBD1, 5 bases. Germline lookup yields CDR1 MDHEN and CDR2 SYDVKM. Trimming cost V 6 bases and J 7 bases, with 9 bases left between them. CDR3 size: 11 residues. In nucleotides, the CDR3 is TGTGCCAGCAGGAAAAGGGGGACCCAGTACTTC. Amino acids: CASRKRGTQYF. Looking up the rest from reference TRBV28 and TRBJ2-5 gives the full variable domain: DVKVTQSSRYLVKRTGEKVFLECVQDMDHENMFWYRQDPGLGLRLIYFSYDVKMKEKGDIPEGYSVSREKKERFSLILESASTNQTSMYLCASRKRGTQYFGPGTRLLVL.

This clonotype was found a few times. The J gene is TRBJ2-7, the V gene TRBV27, with a tentative D call TRBD2 (6 bases). This CDR3 spans 15 amino acids. Germline-derived CDR1 and CDR2 are MNHEY and SMNVEV (reference sequence). V was trimmed by 2 bases and J by 3 bases, leaving 14 bases between them. CDR3 sequence: CASSLNAGNIYEQYF. The CDR3 nucleotides read TGTGCCAGCAGTTTAAATGCGGGAAATATCTACGAGCAGTACTTC.

This clonotype was detected ten times or more. The J gene is TRBJ2-5, the V gene TRBV2; a weak D match, TRBD2 (6 bases). This CDR3 comprises 13 residues. Deletions cut 7 bases from V and 4 bases from J, with 13 bases between. Per the germline V gene, CDR1 is SNHLY and CDR2 is FYNNEI. CDR3 protein: CASTGRRLETQYF. The DNA of the CDR3 is TGTGCCAGCACGGGGAGGAGATTAGAGACCCAGTACTTC.

In its sample, this clonotype was seen many times. The V call is TRBV7-2, the J call TRBJ1-2; D gene uncertain. The CDR3 loop spans 14 amino acids. V was trimmed by 3 bases and J by 6 bases, leaving 14 bases between them. Germline CDR1 and CDR2: SGHTA and FQGNSA. CDR3 nucleotide sequence: TGTGCCAGCAGCTTCCGAAACCAATACCATGGCTACACCTTC. It yields the protein CASSFRNQYHGYTF.

This clonotype was observed at least ten times. This sequence joins TRBV13 and TRBJ2-7, with 8 bases identical to TRBD1. This CDR3 is built from 15 residues. Germline trimming cut 8 bases from V and 0 bases from J; bases unmatched to any gene: 9. Germline V gives CDR1 PRHDT, CDR2 FYEKMQ (reference sequence). The CDR3 region has the DNA TGTGCCAGCTCCGACAGGGGCCTTACCTCCTACGAGCAGTACTTC. Encoded protein: CASSDRGLTSYEQYF.

This clonotype was detected ten times or more. The CDR3 protein is CASSSFANSGKQETQYF. DNA for the CDR3: TGTGCCAGCAGCTCCTTCGCCAATAGCGGAAAACAAGAGACCCAGTACTTC. The rearrangement joins TRBV7-9 to TRBJ2-5; possible D gene TRBD2, 6 bases. Trimming removed 4 bases from V and 2 bases from J, with 20 bases in between. Germline V lookup: CDR1 SEHNR, CDR2 FQNEAQ (reference sequence). CDR3 size: 17 residues.

This clonotype was observed at least ten times. The chain joins TRBV5-1 to TRBJ2-1, with D possibly matching TRBD2 (5 bases). V shed 4 bases and J shed 10 bases, with 21 bases lying between them. The CDR3 extends over 15 amino acids. The V gene's germline CDR1 is SGHRS and CDR2 YFSETQ. The chain's CDR3 is CASSNPEAGGMEQFF. DNA for the CDR3: TGCGCCAGCAGCAACCCCGAAGCAGGAGGTATGGAGCAGTTCTTC.

This clonotype appeared many times. For the CDR3, the DNA is TGTGCCAGCAGTTACTTGCCCTCTGGAAACACCATATATTTT. Protein: CASSYLPSGNTIYF. This chain links TRBV6-6 with TRBJ1-3; D not resolved. Trimming took 1 base from V and 0 from J, leaving 4 bases between them. This CDR3 is built from 14 residues. CDR1 and CDR2 (germline): MNHNY, SVGAGI (reference sequence).

This clonotype was found a few times. The J gene is TRBJ2-7, the V gene TRBV7-2; unclear D gene. Germline loops: CDR1 SGHTA, CDR2 FQGNSA. Trimming took off 4 bases at V and 3 bases at J, with 7 bases between the two ends. The CDR3 runs 12 residues. The CDR3 DNA is TGTGCCAGCAGCTCCCCTGACTACGAGCAGTACTTC. Translating gives CASSSPDYEQYF.

This clonotype was seen many times. The gene calls are TRBV28 and TRBJ1-2, with D uncertain. Trimming took 2 bases from V and 4 from J, leaving 5 bases between them. From germline, CDR1 is MDHEN and CDR2 SYDVKM. CDR3 length: 12 amino acids. DNA of the CDR3: TGTGCCAGCAGTTTAAGAGCCTATGGCTACACCTTC. Translating gives CASSLRAYGYTF.

The V call is TRBV6-2 or TRBV6-3, the J call TRBJ1-4, with D possibly matching TRBD1 (5 bases). Trimming removed 6 bases at V and 8 bases at J, with 22 bases between. The CDR3 consists of 16 residues. Germline V lookup: CDR1 MNHEY, CDR2 SVGEGT. The CDR3 DNA reads as TGTGCCAGCAGCCCTTCGGCAGGGAGGTTTAAGGAAAAACTGTTTTTT. It translates to CASSPSAGRFKEKLFF.

This clonotype was picked up many times. This chain uses TRBV7-2 with TRBJ2-3; the match to TRBD2 covers 7 bases. From germline, CDR1 is SGHTA and CDR2 FQGNSA. The CDR3 runs to 15 residues. V gave up 2 bases and J gave up 5 bases; unmatched junction bases: 7. The chain's CDR3 is CASSLQAGIQDTQYF. CDR3 DNA sequence: TGTGCCAGCAGCTTACAAGCGGGGATCCAAGATACGCAGTATTTT.

In its sample, this clonotype was seen many times. The chain uses TRBV11-2 and TRBJ2-4; maybe TRBD1 (7 bases). This CDR3 region has 15 residues. The V and J ends lost 5 bases and 7 bases respectively, with 18 bases between them. CDR1 SGHAT and CDR2 FQNNGV come from the germline V gene. The CDR3 is CASSVIQGRLNIQYF. The CDR3 bases are TGTGCCAGCAGCGTGATACAGGGGAGGTTGAACATTCAGTACTTC.

Many counts were recorded for this clonotype. The V call is TRBV27, the J call TRBJ1-5, with D perhaps TRBD1 (6 bases). There are 16 residues in the CDR3. The V gene lost 0 bases and the J gene lost 3 bases, with 12 bases spanning the gap. CDR1 and CDR2 from the germline V gene are MNHEY and SMNVEV (reference sequence). In DNA, the CDR3 is TGTGCCAGCAGTTTATCGTTCGGACAGTTCAATCAGCCCCAGCATTTT. This sequence encodes CASSLSFGQFNQPQHF.

At least ten counts were recorded for this clonotype. The chain carries TRBV7-2 and TRBJ2-5, with D maybe TRBD1 (5 bases). Looked up from germline, CDR1 is SGHTA and CDR2 is FQGNSA. The CDR3 sequence is 14 residues long. V was cut by 7 bases and J by 1 base, with 13 bases left in between. The DNA for the CDR3 is TGTGCCAGCACCTCCGGTACAGGCCAAGAGACCCAGTACTTC. As protein: CASTSGTGQETQYF.